The 26 T cell receptor beta chains in this list originate from one sample, sequenced in a study of radiotherapy plus CTLA-4 blockade in lung cancer. The data were produced by immunoSEQ multiplex PCR, yet TCRdb's version contains in-frame clones alone and is incomplete. The sample has around 59,000 clones, around four fifths seen once. Source: peripheral blood, taken from a patient treated with radiotherapy plus ipilimumab. The receptors were gathered from a human donor with non-small cell lung cancer who had a partial response to radiotherapy plus ipilimumab.

The J gene is TRBJ1-5, the V gene TRBV6-1; a possible D gene is TRBD1 (6 bases). This CDR3 spans 14 amino acids. Germline V gene lookup returns CDR1 MNHNS and CDR2 SASEGT. V was pared by 5 bases and J by 3 bases, with 11 bases between. CDR3 DNA sequence: TGTGCCAGCAGTACGCACAGGGCCAATCAGCCCCAGCATTTT. It specifies CASSTHRANQPQHF.

V is TRBV9 and J is TRBJ2-5; 8 bases are shared with TRBD2. Germline trimming cut 1 base from V and 2 bases from J; bases unmatched to any gene: 7. This CDR3 contains 16 residues. Germline V gives CDR1 SGDLS, CDR2 YYNGEE. The CDR3 loop is CASSVWSGGLQETQYF. The CDR3 DNA is TGTGCCAGCAGCGTATGGAGCGGGGGCCTGCAAGAGACCCAGTACTTC.

The chain couples TRBV7-2 to TRBJ1-2; TRBD1 might be the D (5 bases). Looked up from germline, CDR1 is SGHTA and CDR2 is FQGNSA. V shed 1 base and J shed 7 bases, with 16 bases lying between them. CDR3 size: 15 residues. CDR3 sequence reads: CASSLDGRTYLGYTF. CDR3 sequence (DNA): TGTGCCAGCAGCTTAGACGGCAGGACATATCTTGGCTACACCTTC.

This clone appeared a few times. The V gene is TRBV5-1, the J gene TRBJ2-7; D possibly corresponds to TRBD1 (6 bases). The CDR3 extends over 14 amino acids. V lost 0 bases, J lost 4 bases, and 11 bases lay in between. Germline loops: CDR1 SGHRS, CDR2 YFSETQ. For the CDR3, the DNA is TGCGCCAGCAGCTTGGAGCAGGGGACGTACGAGCAGTACTTC. Translation: CASSLEQGTYEQYF.

The rearrangement links TRBV5-1 to TRBJ1-6; TRBD1 aligns across 11 bases. CDR1 and CDR2 (germline): SGHRS, YFSETQ. The CDR3 extends over 17 amino acids. V shed 4 bases and J 6 bases; nucleotides not matched to a gene: 9. This chain's CDR3 is CASSPGTGGESNSPLHF. In DNA form, the CDR3 reads TGCGCCAGCAGCCCGGGGACAGGGGGTGAAAGTAATTCACCCCTCCACTTT.

CDR3 DNA: TGTGCCAGTAGTGCAACAGGGGAGTACCAAGAGACCCAGTACTTC. Amino acid sequence: CASSATGEYQETQYF. The rearrangement joins TRBV19 to TRBJ2-5; 7 positions match TRBD1. This CDR3 has 15 residues. Trimming took 5 bases from V and 0 from J; bases not matched to a gene: 6. Germline CDR1 and CDR2: LNHDA and SQIVND (reference sequence).

The chain has TRBV5-1 and TRBJ1-2; perhaps TRBD1 as D (5 bases). V gave up 0 bases and J gave up 8 bases, with 14 bases separating them. Germline V CDR1 and CDR2: SGHRS, YFSETQ. The CDR3 consists of 14 residues. CDR3 in amino acids: CASSLEWQGSGYTF. The DNA for the CDR3 is TGCGCCAGCAGCTTGGAGTGGCAGGGAAGCGGCTACACCTTC.

This chain links TRBV5-1 with TRBJ1-6; no clear D. CDR3 size: 15 residues. Trimming removed 0 bases at V and 4 bases at J, with 8 bases between. Germline loops: CDR1 SGHRS, CDR2 YFSETQ. CDR3 sequence reads: CASSLGQAYNSPLHF. DNA of the CDR3: TGCGCCAGCAGCTTGGGCCAGGCATATAATTCACCCCTCCACTTT.

The chain carries TRBV14 and TRBJ2-7; a weak D match, TRBD2 (6 bases). The CDR3 length is 14 residues. Germline V gives CDR1 SGHDN, CDR2 FVKESK. Trimming took off 2 bases at V and 4 bases at J, with 12 bases between the two ends. In nucleotides, the CDR3 is TGTGCCAGCAGCCAAATCGTCGGGGGTTACGAGCAGTACTTC. Translated, it gives CASSQIVGGYEQYF.

V gene TRBV5-4 combines with J gene TRBJ1-3, with D maybe TRBD1 (5 bases). V was cut by 3 bases and J by 1 base, with 11 bases left in between. The germline V gene has CDR1 SGHNT and CDR2 YYREEE (reference sequence). This CDR3 contains 15 residues. CDR3 protein: CASSSPGPSGNTIYF. In nucleotides, the CDR3 is TGTGCCAGCAGCTCCCCAGGGCCTTCTGGAAACACCATATATTTT.

The chain recombines TRBV4-1 with TRBJ2-3; tentatively, D is TRBD2 (5 bases). V was cut by 1 base and J by 1 base, with 12 bases left in between. Germline assignment: CDR1 MGHRA and CDR2 YSYEKL. This CDR3 is 16 amino acids long. The CDR3 spells CASSQGGSDRTDTQYF. The CDR3 DNA reads TGCGCCAGCAGCCAAGGGGGTAGCGATCGCACAGATACGCAGTATTTT.

This clone was counted many times. The rearrangement links TRBV4-1 to TRBJ1-6; TRBD1 aligns across 7 bases. The CDR3 is made up of 14 amino acids. CDR1 is MGHRA and CDR2 is YSYEKL in the germline V gene. Trimming cost V 7 bases and J 7 bases; bases outside gene matches: 7. The CDR3 DNA reads TGCGCCAGCACCGTGGGACAGCTAAATTCACCCCTCCACTTT. It yields the protein CASTVGQLNSPLHF.

Concerning this clone: This sample also contains other DNA sequences that code for the same CDR3. The chain has TRBV11-2 and TRBJ1-2; D unresolved. V was pared by 6 bases and J by 2 bases, with 10 bases between. This CDR3 comprises 13 residues. The V gene's germline CDR1 is SGHAT and CDR2 FQNNGV. The CDR3 DNA sequence: TGTGCCAGCAGTATCCCTTTAAACTATGGCTACACCTTC. This encodes CASSIPLNYGYTF.

This clone has a handful of counts. V usage is TRBV27 and J usage is TRBJ1-6; TRBD1 matches at 9 bases. Germline CDR1 reads MNHEY; CDR2 reads SMNVEV (reference sequence). The CDR3 totals 14 residues. With V trimmed by 6 bases and J by 5 bases, 2 bases remained unmatched. CDR3 loop: CASRWTGDNSPLHF. For the CDR3, the DNA is TGTGCCAGCAGATGGACAGGGGATAATTCACCCCTCCACTTT.

The chain is built from TRBV13 and TRBJ2-4, with D possibly TRBD2 on 6 matching bases. This CDR3 region has 16 residues. CDR1 PRHDT and CDR2 FYEKMQ come from the germline V gene (reference sequence). Trimming took 4 bases from V and 1 from J, leaving 14 bases between them. CDR3 residues: CASSSGLGAAKNIQYF. CDR3 DNA: TGTGCCAGCAGCTCGGGACTTGGGGCGGCCAAAAACATTCAGTACTTC.

The genes are TRBV7-9 and TRBJ2-2; 8 nucleotides line up with TRBD1. CDR1 and CDR2 from the germline V gene are SEHNR and FQNEAQ (reference sequence). The CDR3 extends over 15 amino acids. V shed 4 bases, J shed 5 bases, and the junction held 6 bases outside the gene matches. This CDR3 is CASSSFRGRTGELFF. In DNA form, the CDR3 reads TGTGCCAGCAGCTCGTTCAGGGGGCGGACCGGGGAGCTGTTTTTT.

The chain couples TRBV28 to TRBJ2-7; maybe TRBD2 (6 bases). Trimming removed 2 bases from V and 5 bases from J, with 7 bases in between. Germline values: CDR1 MDHEN, CDR2 SYDVKM. The CDR3 loop spans 12 amino acids. The CDR3 is CASSLIADEQYF. CDR3 in DNA: TGTGCCAGCAGTTTAATAGCGGACGAGCAGTACTTC.

This chain links TRBV27 with TRBJ1-6; 8 nucleotides match TRBD1. Per germline, CDR1 MNHEY and CDR2 SMNVEV (reference sequence). The CDR3 has 16 residues. Trimming took 2 bases from V and 1 from J; bases not matched to a gene: 1. CDR3 in amino acids: CASSLQGASYNSPLHF. The CDR3 nucleotides are TGTGCCAGCAGTTTACAGGGGGCTTCCTATAATTCACCCCTCCACTTT.

V is TRBV6-1 and J is TRBJ1-2; D might be TRBD1 (6 bases). V lost 1 base and J lost 4, with 19 bases in between. The CDR3 loop spans 17 amino acids. Germline V CDR1 and CDR2: MNHNS, SASEGT. The CDR3 spells CASSEVRVTEGGYGYTF. CDR3 coding DNA: TGTGCCAGCAGTGAAGTACGCGTTACGGAAGGGGGCTATGGCTACACCTTC.

This chain connects TRBV7-2 to TRBJ2-5; 14 bases match TRBD2. The CDR3 runs to 16 residues. After removal of 4 bases from V and 5 bases from J, the junction contained 6 bases not matched to a gene. The germline CDR1 and CDR2 sequences are SGHTA and FQGNSA. The CDR3 region has the DNA TGTGCCAGCAGCTACGGACTAGCGGGGGGCCGGGAGACCCAGTACTTC. Residues: CASSYGLAGGRETQYF. Combining the CDR3 with reference TRBV7-2 and TRBJ2-5 gives the whole variable domain GAGVSQSPSNKVTEKGKDVELRCDPISGHTALYWYRQSLGQGLEFLIYFQGNSAPDKSGLPSDRFSAERTGGSVSTLTIQRTQQEDSAVYLCASSYGLAGGRETQYFGPGTRLLVL.

The V call is TRBV5-1, the J call TRBJ2-1, with D maybe TRBD2 (5 bases). The CDR3 runs to 15 residues. From germline, CDR1 is SGHRS and CDR2 YFSETQ. The germline V and J ends were trimmed by 4 bases and 1 base, with 12 bases remaining between them. The CDR3 sequence: CASSRTPPSYNEQFF. The CDR3 coding sequence is TGCGCCAGCAGCCGGACTCCTCCTTCCTACAATGAGCAGTTCTTC. The full variable domain, rest sourced from reference TRBV5-1 and TRBJ2-1, is KAGVTQTPRYLIKTRGQQVTLSCSPISGHRSVSWYQQTPGQGLQFLFEYFSETQRNKGNFPGRFSGRQFSNSRSEMNVSTLELGDSALYLCASSRTPPSYNEQFFGPGTRLTVL.

The chain links TRBV2 to TRBJ2-4; 7 bases fit TRBD2. Germline CDR1 is SNHLY and CDR2 is FYNNEI. J lost 8 bases, V lost 6 bases, and 1 base had no gene match. The CDR3 covers 11 residues. The CDR3 is CASRGRDIQYF. The CDR3 bases are TGTGCCAGCAGGGGGAGGGACATTCAGTACTTC.

The chain links TRBV2 to TRBJ2-7; 11 bases map to TRBD2. Germline values: CDR1 SNHLY, CDR2 FYNNEI. J lost 3 bases, V lost 3 bases, and 10 bases had no gene match. This CDR3 region has 17 residues. CDR3: CASSDTTSGVPVYEQYF. CDR3 nucleotides: TGTGCCAGCAGTGATACGACTAGCGGGGTCCCCGTCTACGAGCAGTACTTC.

The table lists this clone with a count of one. V gene TRBV21-1 combines with J gene TRBJ1-1; TRBD1 is the table's D call, not checked against the DNA. TRBV21-1 is shown as a pseudogene. The CDR3 length is 16 residues. CDR3 nucleotides: TGTGCCAGCAGCAGGGAGACAGGGGCCTTGAACACTGAAGCTTTCTTT. Translated, it gives CASSRETGALNTEAFF.

This sequence joins TRBV6-4 and TRBJ2-2, with 7 bases identical to TRBD1. Germline CDR1 reads MRHNA; CDR2 reads SNTAGT. The CDR3 contains 14 residues. The V gene end was trimmed by 5 bases and the J gene end by 1 base; junction bases not matched to a gene: 1. The CDR3 protein is CASSRDRNTGELFF. CDR3 DNA sequence: TGTGCCAGCAGTCGGGACAGGAACACCGGGGAGCTGTTTTTT.

The CDR3: CAWSLRVPYNEQFF. The CDR3 DNA reads TGTGCCTGGAGTCTCCGGGTTCCCTACAATGAGCAGTTCTTC. The chain carries TRBV30 and TRBJ2-1; D is uncertain. In germline, CDR1 is GTSNPN, CDR2 SVGIG (reference sequence). CDR3 size: 14 residues. With 2 bases removed from V and 2 bases from J, the gap between germline ends came to 10 bases.